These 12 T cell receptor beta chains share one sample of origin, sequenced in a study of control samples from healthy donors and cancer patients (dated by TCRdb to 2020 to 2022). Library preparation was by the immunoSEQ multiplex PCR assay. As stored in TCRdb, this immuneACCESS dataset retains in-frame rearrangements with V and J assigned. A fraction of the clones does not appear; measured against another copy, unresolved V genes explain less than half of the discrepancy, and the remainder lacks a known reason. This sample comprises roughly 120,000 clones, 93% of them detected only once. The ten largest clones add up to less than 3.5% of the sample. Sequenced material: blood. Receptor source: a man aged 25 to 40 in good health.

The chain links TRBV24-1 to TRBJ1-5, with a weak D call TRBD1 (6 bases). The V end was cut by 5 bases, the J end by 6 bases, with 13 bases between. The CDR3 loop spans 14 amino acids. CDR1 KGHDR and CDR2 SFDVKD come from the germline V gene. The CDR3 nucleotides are TGTGCCACCAGTGGGGCAGGGGCGGTTCAGCCCCAGCATTTT. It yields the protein CATSGAGAVQPQHF.

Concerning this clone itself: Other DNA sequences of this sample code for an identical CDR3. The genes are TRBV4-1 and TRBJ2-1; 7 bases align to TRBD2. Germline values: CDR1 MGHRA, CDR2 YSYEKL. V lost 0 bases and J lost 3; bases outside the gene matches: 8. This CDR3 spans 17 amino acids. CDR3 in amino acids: CASSQDRGLQGYNEQFF. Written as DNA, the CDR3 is TGCGCCAGCAGCCAAGATAGGGGACTACAAGGCTACAATGAGCAGTTCTTC.

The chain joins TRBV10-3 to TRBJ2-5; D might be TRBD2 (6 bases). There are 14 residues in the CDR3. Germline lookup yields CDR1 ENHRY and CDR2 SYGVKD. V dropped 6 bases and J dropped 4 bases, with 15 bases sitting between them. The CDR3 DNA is TGTGCCATCAGAACGGGAGTACCGGGAGAGACCCAGTACTTC. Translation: CAIRTGVPGETQYF.

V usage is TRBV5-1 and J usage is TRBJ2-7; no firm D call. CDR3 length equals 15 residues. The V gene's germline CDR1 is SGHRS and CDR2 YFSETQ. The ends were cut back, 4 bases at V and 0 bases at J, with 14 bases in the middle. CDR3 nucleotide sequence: TGCGCCAGCAGCCAGACCGTGGGGTACTCCTACGAGCAGTACTTC. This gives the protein CASSQTVGYSYEQYF.

The CDR3 DNA is TGTGCCAGCAGTTTGCCCAAGACAGGGGTTGCAACTAATGAAAAACTGTTTTTT. The encoded protein is CASSLPKTGVATNEKLFF. The V call is TRBV27, the J call TRBJ1-4, with 8 bases lining up with TRBD1. The germline V gene encodes CDR1 MNHEY and CDR2 SMNVEV (reference sequence). Losses at the gene ends were 3 bases for V and 0 bases for J; bases not matched to a gene: 9. CDR3 size: 18 residues. Variable domain in full (rest from reference TRBV27 and TRBJ1-4): EAQVTQNPRYLITVTGKKLTVTCSQNMNHEYMSWYRQDPGLGLRQIYYSMNVEVTDKGDVPEGYKVSRKEKRNFPLILESPSPNQTSLYFCASSLPKTGVATNEKLFFGSGTQLSVL.

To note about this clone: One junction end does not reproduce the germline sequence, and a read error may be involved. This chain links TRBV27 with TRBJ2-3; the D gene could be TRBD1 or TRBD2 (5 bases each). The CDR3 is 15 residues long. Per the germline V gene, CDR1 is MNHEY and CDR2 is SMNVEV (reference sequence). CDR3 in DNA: TGTGCCAGCAGTTTAAGGGAGTGGGGCACAGGTACGCAGTATTTT. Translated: CASSLREWGTGTQYF.

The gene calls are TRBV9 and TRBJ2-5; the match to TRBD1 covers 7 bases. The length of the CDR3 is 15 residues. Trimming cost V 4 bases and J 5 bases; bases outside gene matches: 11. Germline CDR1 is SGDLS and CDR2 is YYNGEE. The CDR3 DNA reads TGTGCCAGCAGCCCCCGTAGAGGCAGGGGGGAGACCCAGTACTTC. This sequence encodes CASSPRRGRGETQYF.

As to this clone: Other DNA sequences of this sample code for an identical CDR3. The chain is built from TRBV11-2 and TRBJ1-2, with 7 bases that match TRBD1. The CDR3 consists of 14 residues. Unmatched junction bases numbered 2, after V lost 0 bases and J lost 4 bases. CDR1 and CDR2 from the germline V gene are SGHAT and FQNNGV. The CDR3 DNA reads TGTGCCAGCAGCTTAGACAGGGGGGGCTATGGCTACACCTTC. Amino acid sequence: CASSLDRGGYGYTF.

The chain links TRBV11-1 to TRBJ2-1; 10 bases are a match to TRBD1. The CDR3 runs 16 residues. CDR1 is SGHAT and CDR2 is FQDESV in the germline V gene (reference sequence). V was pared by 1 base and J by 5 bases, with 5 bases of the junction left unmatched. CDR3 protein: CASSLEIGTGDNEQFF. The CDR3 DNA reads TGTGCCAGCAGCTTAGAAATCGGGACAGGGGACAATGAGCAGTTCTTC.

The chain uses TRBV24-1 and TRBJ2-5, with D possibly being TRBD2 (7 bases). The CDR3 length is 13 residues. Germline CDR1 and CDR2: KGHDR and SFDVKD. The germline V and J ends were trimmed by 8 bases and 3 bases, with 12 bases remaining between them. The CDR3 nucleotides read TGTGCCACCAACGCGGGGGCCGAAGAGACCCAGTACTTC. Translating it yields CATNAGAEETQYF.

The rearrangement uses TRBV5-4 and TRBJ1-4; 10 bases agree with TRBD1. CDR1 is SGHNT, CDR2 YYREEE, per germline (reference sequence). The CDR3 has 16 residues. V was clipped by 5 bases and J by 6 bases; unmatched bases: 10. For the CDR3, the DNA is TGTGCCAGCAGTCGCCAGGCCGGGACAGGGGATGAAAAACTGTTTTTT. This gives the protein CASSRQAGTGDEKLFF.

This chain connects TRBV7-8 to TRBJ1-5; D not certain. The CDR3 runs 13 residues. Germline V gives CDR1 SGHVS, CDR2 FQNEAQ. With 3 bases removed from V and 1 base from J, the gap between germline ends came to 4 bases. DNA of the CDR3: TGTGCCAGCAGCTTCTCGAGCAATCAGCCCCAGCATTTT. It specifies CASSFSSNQPQHF. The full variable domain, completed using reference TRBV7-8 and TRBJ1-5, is GAGVSQSPRYKVAKRGQDVALRCDPISGHVSLFWYQQALGQGPEFLTYFQNEAQLDKSGLPSDRFFAERPEGSVSTLKIQRTQQEDSAVYLCASSFSSNQPQHFGDGTRLSIL.